Listed below are T cell receptor beta chains from one sample, sequenced in a study of T cell responses to AZD1222 COVID-19 vaccine. Assay used: immunoSEQ multiplex PCR; TCRdb lists only in-frame clones, some missing. The sample lists about 140,000 clones; approximately 90% were seen once. The sample in question was peripheral blood, obtained on day 0 of AZD1222 vaccination. These receptors originate from an adult in good health. Each CDR3 is given with its conserved first and last residue. Each record gives: clone size, D gene, V gene, J gene, CDR3 length, CDR3 protein, CDR3 DNA. The D gene is left open where the match is weak. A row's size may be missing; if present it is once, few, many or a size class.

few	-	TRBV3-1/TRBV3-2	TRBJ1-1	14	CASSQAGRNTEAFF	TGTGCCAGCAGCCAAGCAGGGAGGAACACTGAAGCTTTCTTT
-	-	TRBV7-2	TRBJ1-5	14	CASSLGHSNQPQHF	TGTGCCAGCAGCCTGGGGCATAGCAATCAGCCCCAGCATTTT
few	-	TRBV29-1	TRBJ2-7	12	CSVQTDTYEQYF	TGCAGCGTTCAGACAGACACCTACGAGCAGTACTTC
-	-	TRBV5-4	TRBJ1-2	12	CASSSENYGYTF	TGTGCCAGCAGCTCGGAAAACTATGGCTACACCTTC
-	-	TRBV7-3	TRBJ1-1	14	CASSALDVGTEAFF	TGTGCCAGCAGCGCCCTCGATGTGGGCACTGAAGCTTTCTTT
once	-	TRBV6-5	TRBJ2-7	13	CATASGFSYEQYF	TGTGCCACCGCTTCAGGGTTCTCCTACGAGCAGTACTTC
-	TRBD2	TRBV11-3	TRBJ2-5	14	CASSPGLAGETQYF	TGTGCCAGCAGCCCGGGACTAGCGGGAGAGACCCAGTACTTC
-	-	TRBV7-2	TRBJ2-3	12	CASSQSWDTQYF	TGTGCCAGCAGCCAAAGCTGGGATACGCAGTATTTT
-	TRBD2	TRBV19	TRBJ2-2	16	CASSALAGGKTGELFF	TGTGCCAGTAGTGCGCTAGCGGGGGGAAAAACCGGGGAGCTGTTTTTT
-	TRBD2	TRBV28	TRBJ2-7	16	CASSLISAGGPREQYF	TGTGCCAGCAGTTTAATATCAGCGGGAGGGCCTAGGGAGCAGTACTTC
-	TRBD2	TRBV5-1	TRBJ2-2	18	CASTANLAGGPNTGELFF	TGCGCCAGCACCGCTAACCTAGCGGGAGGGCCAAACACCGGGGAGCTGTTTTTT
-	-	TRBV29-1	TRBJ1-3	13	CSVARDLGNTIYF	TGCAGCGTCGCGAGGGATCTTGGAAACACCATATATTTT
-	TRBD1	TRBV7-9	TRBJ2-7	16	CASSLLGTGGSYEQYF	TGTGCCAGCAGCTTACTAGGGACAGGGGGCTCCTACGAGCAGTACTTC
-	-	TRBV6-4	TRBJ2-2	13	CASSEGEGGELFF	TGTGCCAGCAGTGAAGGAGAGGGCGGGGAGCTGTTTTTT
-	TRBD1	TRBV2	TRBJ1-2	14	CASSDQTGNYGYTF	TGTGCCAGCAGCGACCAGACAGGGAACTATGGCTACACCTTC
-	-	TRBV15	TRBJ2-3	16	CATSPRVLVSTDTQYF	TGTGCCACCAGCCCCCGCGTTCTTGTCAGCACAGATACGCAGTATTTT
-	-	TRBV19	TRBJ2-1	15	CASSINPPQYNEQFF	TGTGCCAGTAGTATAAATCCCCCCCAATACAATGAGCAGTTCTTC
-	-	TRBV5-4	TRBJ2-7	13	CASRDSSSYEQYF	TGTGCCAGCAGAGACTCGAGCTCCTACGAGCAGTACTTC